This section outlines one T cell receptor (beta chain) sequence together with its context. These data originate in a study of blood T cell repertoires in COVID-19. TCRdb keeps only in-frame clones here, not all; method: immunoSEQ multiplex PCR. The sample has about 54,000 clones; over 75% are singletons. CDR1 is LNHDA and CDR2 is SQIVND in the germline V gene (reference sequence). The CDR3 has 15 residues. The V end was cut by 7 bases, the J end by 7 bases, with 20 bases between. V gene TRBV19 combines with J gene TRBJ1-5, with D perhaps TRBD1 (6 bases). The source of this sequence is a man aged 45 to 65 with active COVID-19. Material: peripheral blood. The CDR3 is CASTYSPRGGQPQHF. As DNA, the CDR3 is TGTGCCAGTACTTATAGCCCCAGGGGTGGACAGCCCCAGCATTTT.